A single sample is the source of the 3 T cell receptor beta chains below, sequenced in a study of T cells in Graves' hyperthyroidism and ophthalmopathy. Amplification of TCR beta CDR3 regions used RNA as the template. Initially, a first-round RT-PCR of the TCR CDR3 employed the HTBI primer set. TCRdb fed the multiplex PCR reads into MiXCR, producing one record per CDR3 protein. The table records more than 500,000 distinct CDR3 sequences, about 43% of them present only once. Sequenced sample: peripheral blood or thyroid tissue (not recorded which). These receptors were collected from an adult woman with Graves' disease, either hyperthyroidism or ophthalmopathy (not recorded which).

The chain has TRBV29-1 and TRBJ1-4, with a tentative D call TRBD1 (6 bases). The germline CDR1 and CDR2 sequences are SQVTM and ANQGSEA. V lost 4 bases and J 2 bases, leaving 17 bases between the germline ends. The CDR3 contains 16 residues. The DNA for the CDR3 is TGCAGCGTTGCCGGGGTGATCGGGGGCACTAATGAAAAACTGTTTTTT. The encoded protein is CSVAGVIGGTNEKLFF.

This clonotype was seen ten or more times. J is TRBJ1-1 and V is TRBV7-9; unclear D gene. The CDR3 is 15 residues long. The germline V gene encodes CDR1 SEHNR and CDR2 FQNEAQ (reference sequence). Trimming removed 3 bases at V and 0 bases at J, with 11 bases between. In nucleotides, the CDR3 is TGTGCCAGCAGCTTTGCCGACCCAGTGAACACTGAAGCTTTCTTT. Translated, it gives CASSFADPVNTEAFF. Together with reference TRBV7-9 and TRBJ1-1, the CDR3 gives the full variable domain: DTGVSQNPRHKITKRGQNVTFRCDPISEHNRLYWYRQTLGQGPEFLTYFQNEAQLEKSRLLSDRFSAERPKGSFSTLEIQRTEQGDSAMYLCASSFADPVNTEAFFGQGTRLTVV.

Points on this clonotype: Given a much more abundant clone one base away, this may be a read error. The chain has TRBV4-1 and TRBJ1-2; D is undetermined. Germline CDR1 MGHRA, CDR2 YSYEKL. The CDR3 is 13 amino acids. The V end was cut by 3 bases, the J end by 4 bases, with 9 bases between. This CDR3 reads CASSQLGIYGYTF. Written as DNA, the CDR3 is TGCGCCAGCAGCCAGTTAGGGATCTATGGCTACACCTTC.